This TCR beta chain appears in the sequencing data of a study of shared clonotypes between healthy human individuals. Overall study: With ages of 18 to 49, the donors were a couple of women and three men. Per donor, CD8 memory used one plate, CD8 naive used two, CD4 memory used three and CD4 naive used three. Study-wide points: Estimated richness was generally greater in naive than memory subsets.

The CDR3 is made up of 15 amino acids. Germline-derived CDR1 and CDR2 are SNHLY and FYNNEI. V shed 6 bases and J shed 4 bases, with 16 bases lying between them. Over several immunoSEQ plates, each subset's genomic DNA was distributed in even portions. Using immunoSEQ multiplex PCR, the repertoire was profiled, and TCRdb retains in-frame clones only, with some absent. Of a few million clones listed, approximately 93% are singletons. Comments on this clone: Its antigen is as yet unknown.

The sample consisted of naive CD4+ T cells from PBMCs. As to subset: CD45RA+ positively selected. The receptor was derived from a young man in good health. Some clones in this sample may be carry-over from other donors' samples. V is TRBV2 and J is TRBJ2-1; D assignment may be TRBD1 or TRBD2 (6 bases each). CDR3 sequence (DNA): TGTGCCAGCAGGGGGGCGCGGGAATCGTACAATGAGCAGTTCTTC. It is translated as CASRGARESYNEQFF. Looking up the rest from reference TRBV2 and TRBJ2-1 gives the full variable domain: EPEVTQTPSHQVTQMGQEVILRCVPISNHLYFYWYRQILGQKVEFLVSFYNNEISEKSEIFDDQFSVERPDGSNFTLKIRSTKLEDSAMYFCASRGARESYNEQFFGPGTRLTVL.